A selection of T cell receptor beta chains follows, all from one sample in a study of STAT5B mutations in CD4+ large granular lymphocyte leukemia. Only in-frame clones appear in the TCRdb table, and some are missing; sequencing was by immunoSEQ multiplex PCR. The sample holds about 33,000 clones, 70% to 75% seen once. The sample comprised CD4+ T cells from blood buffy coats. Receptor source: a human donor in good health. Both conserved end residues are part of each CDR3. The order of the fields is V gene, D gene, clone size, J gene, CDR3 DNA, CDR3 protein. D genes are given only for firm matches. Clone size appears in some rows only: once, few, many, or a class for an expanded clone.

>TRBV7-9|.|few|TRBJ2-7
TGTGCCAGCAGCTTAGCGGGGGCGCATTACGAGCAGTACTTC
CASSLAGAHYEQYF
>TRBV28|.|.|TRBJ1-6
TGTGCCAGCAAGGGTCCGAATTCACCCCTCCACTTT
CASKGPNSPLHF
>TRBV7-9|TRBD2|.|TRBJ2-1
TGTGCCAGCAGCAGTAGCGGGAGCTCGATCAATGAGCAGTTCTTC
CASSSSGSSINEQFF
>TRBV9|.|.|TRBJ2-3
TGTGCCAGCAGTGCCGCTAGCGGCACAGATACGCAGTATTTT
CASSAASGTDTQYF
>TRBV4-1|.|.|TRBJ2-1
TGCGCCAGCAGCCAAGATTGGTACAATGAGCAGTTCTTC
CASSQDWYNEQFF
>TRBV28|TRBD1|few|TRBJ1-1
TGTGCCAGCAGTGTCCCACAGGGGGTCACTGAAGCTTTCTTT
CASSVPQGVTEAFF
>TRBV7-9|TRBD2|.|TRBJ2-7
TGTGCCAGCAGCCTAGCGGGATTAGGCGAGCAGTACTTC
CASSLAGLGEQYF
>TRBV7-2|.|.|TRBJ1-2
TGTGCCAGCAGCCCCGACCGGGACGCCCTTTATGGCTACACCTTC
CASSPDRDALYGYTF
>TRBV7-2|TRBD2|.|TRBJ2-7
TGTGCCAGCAGCTCCCGGGGGGGGCAATTCTACGAGCAGTACTTC
CASSSRGGQFYEQYF
>TRBV5-4|.|.|TRBJ2-7
TGTGCCAGCAGCCCAACCAAAGGGGTCTCCTACGAGCAGTACTTC
CASSPTKGVSYEQYF
>TRBV7-2|TRBD1|few|TRBJ1-2
TGTGCCAGCAGCTCGACAGGGGTCTATGGCTACACCTTC
CASSSTGVYGYTF
>TRBV6-1|TRBD1|.|TRBJ2-7
TGTGCCAGCAGTGGACGGACAGGGCCAAGCTCCTACGAGCAGTACTTC
CASSGRTGPSSYEQYF
>TRBV2|.|.|TRBJ1-6
TGTGCCAGCAGAAAGGACAGTTATAATTCACCCCTCCACTTT
CASRKDSYNSPLHF
>TRBV4-1|.|.|TRBJ1-2
TGCGCCAGCAGCCAGGCGAGCGCTGCCTATGGCTACACCTTC
CASSQASAAYGYTF
>TRBV6-5|TRBD1|.|TRBJ2-1
TGTGCCAGCAGTTACAGGACAGGGTTCGGTGAGCAGTTCTTC
CASSYRTGFGEQFF
>TRBV19|TRBD1|.|TRBJ2-7
TGTGCCAGTAGTAAACAGGGGGCGGTCGACTACGAGCAGTACTTC
CASSKQGAVDYEQYF
>TRBV6-1|.|.|TRBJ1-2
TGTGCCAGCAGTGCAATTTTTACAGGCCTCTATGGCTACACCTTC
CASSAIFTGLYGYTF
>TRBV27|.|.|TRBJ1-1
TGTGCCAGCAGTTTAAGAAGGGATGGCACTGAAGCTTTCTTT
CASSLRRDGTEAFF
>TRBV9|.|.|TRBJ1-2
TGTGCCAGCAGCGTCGGAGGGGGGGACTTGAACTATGGCTACACCTTC
CASSVGGGDLNYGYTF
>TRBV2|TRBD1|.|TRBJ2-5
TGTGCCAGCAGGCCAGACAGGGCCCTCCAAGAGACCCAGTACTTC
CASRPDRALQETQYF
>TRBV30|.|.|TRBJ1-6
TGTGCCTGGAGTGCCCTGAGGGGGAGATCACCCCTCCACTTT
CAWSALRGRSPLHF
>TRBV5-6|.|few|TRBJ2-1
TGTGCCAGCAGCTTGCGTGGGACCTACAATGAGCAGTTCTTC
CASSLRGTYNEQFF
>TRBV7-9|.|few|TRBJ2-7
TGTGCCAGCAGCCAAGCTCCACTCGAGCAGTACTTC
CASSQAPLEQYF
>TRBV10-2|TRBD2|.|TRBJ2-1
TGCGCCAGCAGAGGACTAGCGGTATACAATGAGCAGTTCTTC
CASRGLAVYNEQFF
>TRBV10-2|.|.|TRBJ1-1
TGCGCCAGCAGGAACGGTGCCAACACTGAAGCTTTCTTT
CASRNGANTEAFF
>TRBV7-9|.|.|TRBJ1-1
TGTGCCAGCAGCTTAGGGACGATTTCGGGCACTGAAGCTTTCTTT
CASSLGTISGTEAFF
>TRBV30|.|.|TRBJ1-1
TGTGCCTGGAGTGCGACAGTCAAGAACACTGAAGCTTTCTTT
CAWSATVKNTEAFF
>TRBV29-1|.|.|TRBJ1-1
TGCAGCGGACAAGGGGACACTGAAGCTTTCTTT
CSGQGDTEAFF
>TRBV6-5|.|.|TRBJ2-7
TGTGCCACATATGTCCCGGGCCAGTCCTACGAGCAGTACTTC
CATYVPGQSYEQYF
>TRBV6-4|.|.|TRBJ2-3
TGTGCCAGCAGTGCCGCCCGTGAGGGGACGCAGTATTTT
CASSAAREGTQYF
>TRBV20-1|.|.|TRBJ1-2
TGCAGTGTGCGGGGGGGGGTCGGCTACACCTTC
CSVRGGVGYTF
>TRBV7-6|.|few|TRBJ2-3
TGTGCCAGCAGCTCCGGACTTGCCACAGATACGCAGTATTTT
CASSSGLATDTQYF
>TRBV28|.|.|TRBJ2-2
TGTGCCAGCAGTTTTTGGCCGAACACCGGGGAGCTGTTTTTT
CASSFWPNTGELFF
>TRBV27|.|few|TRBJ1-2
TGTGCCAGCAGTTCGCGGTGGCAAAGGCGTGCTCACTATGGCTACACCTTC
CASSSRWQRRAHYGYTF
>TRBV18|.|.|TRBJ1-5
TGTGCCAGCTCACCTCGGAATCAGCCCCAGCATTTT
CASSPRNQPQHF
>TRBV13|TRBD1|once|TRBJ1-4
TGTGCCAGCAGCTTATCCCGGACAGGGGGCATTGGCGAAAAACTGTTTTTT
CASSLSRTGGIGEKLFF
>TRBV7-8|.|.|TRBJ2-7
TGTGCCAGCAGCACGAGGACACTACTGAGGGAGCAGTACTTC
CASSTRTLLREQYF
>TRBV6-5|TRBD2|.|TRBJ2-1
TGTGCCAGCACAGATAGCGGGGTTCGGTTCTTC
CASTDSGVRFF
>TRBV14|TRBD2|.|TRBJ2-7
TGTGCCAGCAGCCAAGATAACGGGGAGGGTGGGGAGCAGTACTTC
CASSQDNGEGGEQYF
>TRBV4-1|.|.|TRBJ2-1
TGCGCCAGCAGCCAAGATCGCGGGGCGAGGAATGAGCAGTTCTTC
CASSQDRGARNEQFF
>TRBV2|.|.|TRBJ2-5
TGTGCCAGCAGTGAGGGGATTAGCGTATTCCAAGAGACCCAGTACTTC
CASSEGISVFQETQYF
>TRBV2|TRBD1|.|TRBJ1-1
TGTGCCAGCACCCCGGACAGGGACGAAGCTTTCTTT
CASTPDRDEAFF
>TRBV14|.|.|TRBJ1-2
TGTGCCAGCAGCCAGAGCGCGATCTATGGCTACACCTTC
CASSQSAIYGYTF
>TRBV2|TRBD1|few|TRBJ2-7
TGTGCCAGCAGTGACTTACAGGGGGCTTACGAGCAGTACTTC
CASSDLQGAYEQYF
>TRBV28|TRBD2|.|TRBJ2-3
TGTGCCAGCAGATACCATAGCGGGGCCCGAACAGATACGCAGTATTTT
CASRYHSGARTDTQYF
>TRBV27|.|.|TRBJ2-6
TGTGCCAGCAGACCGAACAGGGCTGGGGCCAACGTCCTGACTTTC
CASRPNRAGANVLTF
>TRBV4-1|TRBD2|.|TRBJ2-1
TGCGCCAGCAGCCAAGCAACGGGACTAGCGGGTCCCTACAATGAGCAGTTCTTC
CASSQATGLAGPYNEQFF
>TRBV27|.|.|TRBJ1-1
TGTGCCAGCAGTTTAGGACAGCGAGTAACTGAAGCTTTCTTT
CASSLGQRVTEAFF